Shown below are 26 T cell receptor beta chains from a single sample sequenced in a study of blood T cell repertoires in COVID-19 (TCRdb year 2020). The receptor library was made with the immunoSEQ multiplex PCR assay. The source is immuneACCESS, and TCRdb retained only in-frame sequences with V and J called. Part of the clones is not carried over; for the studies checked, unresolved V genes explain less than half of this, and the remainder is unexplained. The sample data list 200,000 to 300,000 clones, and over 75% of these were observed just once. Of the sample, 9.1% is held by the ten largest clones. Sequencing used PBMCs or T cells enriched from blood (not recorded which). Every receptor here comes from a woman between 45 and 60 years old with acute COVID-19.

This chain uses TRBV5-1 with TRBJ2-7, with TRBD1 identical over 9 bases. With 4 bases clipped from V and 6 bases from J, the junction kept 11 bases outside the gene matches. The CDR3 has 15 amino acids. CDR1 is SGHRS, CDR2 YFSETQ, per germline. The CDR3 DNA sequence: TGCGCCAGCAGCCCTGCCGGGACAGGGACATCCGAGCAGTACTTC. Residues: CASSPAGTGTSEQYF.

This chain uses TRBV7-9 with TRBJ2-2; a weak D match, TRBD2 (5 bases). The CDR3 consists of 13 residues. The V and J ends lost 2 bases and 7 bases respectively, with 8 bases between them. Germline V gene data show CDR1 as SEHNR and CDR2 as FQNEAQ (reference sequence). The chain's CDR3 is CASSLSGNGELFF. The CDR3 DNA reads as TGTGCCAGCAGCTTATCCGGGAACGGGGAGCTGTTTTTT.

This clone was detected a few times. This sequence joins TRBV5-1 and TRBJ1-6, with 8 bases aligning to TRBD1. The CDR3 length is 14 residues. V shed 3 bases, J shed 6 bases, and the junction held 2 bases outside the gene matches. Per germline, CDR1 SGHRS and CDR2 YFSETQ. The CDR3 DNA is TGCGCCAGCAGCTGGGACAGGATTAATTCACCCCTCCACTTT. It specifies CASSWDRINSPLHF.

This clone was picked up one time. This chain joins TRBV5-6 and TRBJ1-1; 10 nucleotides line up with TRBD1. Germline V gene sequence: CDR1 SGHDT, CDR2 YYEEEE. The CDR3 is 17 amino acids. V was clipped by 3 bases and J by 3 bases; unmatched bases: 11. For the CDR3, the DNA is TGTGCCAGCAGCTCGACAGGGGGCGGTATTTCGGACACTGAAGCTTTCTTT. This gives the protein CASSSTGGGISDTEAFF.

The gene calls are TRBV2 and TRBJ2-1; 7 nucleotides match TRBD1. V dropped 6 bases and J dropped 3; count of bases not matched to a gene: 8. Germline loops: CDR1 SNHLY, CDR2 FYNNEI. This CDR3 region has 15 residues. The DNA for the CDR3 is TGTGCCAGCAGCCCCGGGACAGTGAGCTACAATGAGCAGTTCTTC. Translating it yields CASSPGTVSYNEQFF.

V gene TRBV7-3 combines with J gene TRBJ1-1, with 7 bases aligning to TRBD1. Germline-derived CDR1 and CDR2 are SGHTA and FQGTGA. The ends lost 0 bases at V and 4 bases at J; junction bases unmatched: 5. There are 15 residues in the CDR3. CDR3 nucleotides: TGTGCCAGCAGCTTAACGGGACAGAGGAGCACTGAAGCTTTCTTT. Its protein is CASSLTGQRSTEAFF.

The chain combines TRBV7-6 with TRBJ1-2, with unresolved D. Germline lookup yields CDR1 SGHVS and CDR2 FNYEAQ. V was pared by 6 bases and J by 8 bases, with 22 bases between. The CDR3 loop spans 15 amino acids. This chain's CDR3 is CASSPDRPKGGGYTF. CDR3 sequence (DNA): TGTGCCAGCAGTCCCGACCGTCCCAAGGGAGGAGGCTACACCTTC.

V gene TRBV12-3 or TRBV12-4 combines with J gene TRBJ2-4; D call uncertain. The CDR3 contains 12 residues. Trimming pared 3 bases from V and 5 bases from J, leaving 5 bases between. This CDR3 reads CASSFTENIQYF. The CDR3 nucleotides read TGTGCCAGCAGTTTTACAGAAAACATTCAGTACTTC.

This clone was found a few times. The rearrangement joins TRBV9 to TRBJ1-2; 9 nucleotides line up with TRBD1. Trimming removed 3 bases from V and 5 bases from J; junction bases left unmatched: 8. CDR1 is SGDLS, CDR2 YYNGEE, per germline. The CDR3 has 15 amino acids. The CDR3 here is CASSAGGTGNYGYTF. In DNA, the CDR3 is TGTGCCAGCAGCGCCGGCGGGACAGGGAATTATGGCTACACCTTC. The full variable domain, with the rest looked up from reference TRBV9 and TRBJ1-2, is DSGVTQTPKHLITATGQRVTLRCSPRSGDLSVYWYQQSLDQGLQFLIQYYNGEERAKGNILERFSAQQFPDLHSELNLSSLELGDSALYFCASSAGGTGNYGYTFGSGTRLTVV.

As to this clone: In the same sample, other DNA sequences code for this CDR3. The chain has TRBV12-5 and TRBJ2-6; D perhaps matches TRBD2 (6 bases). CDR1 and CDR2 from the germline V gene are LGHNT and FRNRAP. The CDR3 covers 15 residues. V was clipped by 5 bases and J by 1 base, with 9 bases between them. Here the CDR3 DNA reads TGTGCTAGTGGTCCCGGGGGTTCTGGGGCCAACGTCCTGACTTTC. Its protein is CASGPGGSGANVLTF.

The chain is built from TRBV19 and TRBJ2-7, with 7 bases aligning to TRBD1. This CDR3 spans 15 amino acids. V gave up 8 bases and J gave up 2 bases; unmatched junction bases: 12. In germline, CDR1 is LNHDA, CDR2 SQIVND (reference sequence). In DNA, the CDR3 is TGTGCCAGTCGTGACAGGGCTCAGGGGACCTACGAGCAGTACTTC. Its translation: CASRDRAQGTYEQYF.

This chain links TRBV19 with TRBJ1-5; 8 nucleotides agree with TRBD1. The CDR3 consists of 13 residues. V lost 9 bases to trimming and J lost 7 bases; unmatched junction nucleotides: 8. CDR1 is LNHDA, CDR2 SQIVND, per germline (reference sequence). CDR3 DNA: TGTGCCAGCACAGGGGGGGGTTTCCAGCCCCAGCATTTT. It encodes CASTGGGFQPQHF.

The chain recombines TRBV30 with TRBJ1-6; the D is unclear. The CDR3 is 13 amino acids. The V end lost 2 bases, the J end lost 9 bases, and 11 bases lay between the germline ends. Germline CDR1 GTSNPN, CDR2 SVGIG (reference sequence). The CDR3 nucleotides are TGTGCCTGGAGTCGTACGTCGGGTTCACCCCTCCACTTT. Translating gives CAWSRTSGSPLHF.

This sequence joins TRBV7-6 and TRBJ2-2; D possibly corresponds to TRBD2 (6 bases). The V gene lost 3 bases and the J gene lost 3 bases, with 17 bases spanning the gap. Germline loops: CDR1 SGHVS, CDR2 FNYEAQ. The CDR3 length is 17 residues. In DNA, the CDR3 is TGTGCCAGCAGCTTGGGGGGAGCTATACCTTACACCGGGGAGCTGTTTTTT. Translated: CASSLGGAIPYTGELFF.

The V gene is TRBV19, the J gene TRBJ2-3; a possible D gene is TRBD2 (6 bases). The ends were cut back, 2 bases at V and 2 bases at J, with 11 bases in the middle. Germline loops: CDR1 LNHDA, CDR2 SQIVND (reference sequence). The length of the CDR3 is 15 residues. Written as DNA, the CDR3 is TGTGCCAGTAGTATAACGTCGGGGGACACAGATACGCAGTATTTT. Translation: CASSITSGDTDTQYF.

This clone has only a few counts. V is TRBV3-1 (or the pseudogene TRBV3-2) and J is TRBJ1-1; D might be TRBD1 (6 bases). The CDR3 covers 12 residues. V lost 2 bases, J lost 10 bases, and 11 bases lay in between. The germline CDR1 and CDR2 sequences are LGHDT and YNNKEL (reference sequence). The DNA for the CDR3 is TGTGCCAGCAGCCAAAATCTCAGGGGAGCTTTCTTT. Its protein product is CASSQNLRGAFF.

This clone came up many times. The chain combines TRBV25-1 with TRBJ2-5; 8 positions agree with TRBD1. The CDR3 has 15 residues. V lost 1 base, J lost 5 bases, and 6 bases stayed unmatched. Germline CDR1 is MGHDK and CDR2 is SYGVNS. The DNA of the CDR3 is TGTGCCAGCAGTGAATCGGCAGGGGGCCTCGAGACCCAGTACTTC. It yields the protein CASSESAGGLETQYF. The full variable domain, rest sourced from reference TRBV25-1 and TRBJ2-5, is EADIYQTPRYLVIGTGKKITLECSQTMGHDKMYWYQQDPGMELHLIHYSYGVNSTEKGDLSSESTVSRIRTEHFPLTLESARPSHTSQYLCASSESAGGLETQYFGPGTRLLVL.

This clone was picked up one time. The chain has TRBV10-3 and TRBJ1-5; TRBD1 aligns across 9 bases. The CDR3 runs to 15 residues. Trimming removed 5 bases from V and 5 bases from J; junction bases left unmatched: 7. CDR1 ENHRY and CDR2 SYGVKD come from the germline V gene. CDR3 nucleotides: TGTGCCATCAGTCCGGACAGGGGTGTTTATCAGCCCCAGCATTTT. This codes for CAISPDRGVYQPQHF.

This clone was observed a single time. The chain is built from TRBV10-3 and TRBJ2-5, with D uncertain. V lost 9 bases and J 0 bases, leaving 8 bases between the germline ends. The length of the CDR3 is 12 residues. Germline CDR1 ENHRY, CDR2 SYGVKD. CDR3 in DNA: TGTGCCATTCGTTCGGACCAAGAGACCCAGTACTTC. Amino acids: CAIRSDQETQYF.

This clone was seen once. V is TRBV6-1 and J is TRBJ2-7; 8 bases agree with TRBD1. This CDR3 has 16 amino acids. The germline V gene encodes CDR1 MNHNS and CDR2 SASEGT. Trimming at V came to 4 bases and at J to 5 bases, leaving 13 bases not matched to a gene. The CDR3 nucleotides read TGTGCCAGCAGTGGGGACAGGCTCATTTTTGGGAACGAGCAGTACTTC. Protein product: CASSGDRLIFGNEQYF.

The DNA of the CDR3 is TGTGCCAGCAGCCGGGAGTTGGGCTATGGCTACACCTTC. This gives the protein CASSRELGYGYTF. The chain recombines TRBV7-9 with TRBJ1-2; D is undetermined. This CDR3 region has 13 residues. Looked up from germline, CDR1 is SEHNR and CDR2 is FQNEAQ (reference sequence). Trimming stripped 5 bases from V and 4 bases from J, with 11 bases between.

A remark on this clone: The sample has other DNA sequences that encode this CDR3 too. The DNA of the CDR3 is TGTGCCAGCAGCCTCGGGCAGGGGAGTCAGCCCCAGCATTTT. Its translation is CASSLGQGSQPQHF. The chain joins TRBV7-2 to TRBJ1-5; maybe TRBD1 (6 bases). Trimming shortened V by 5 bases and J by 6 bases, and 14 bases separated the two germline ends. Germline V gives CDR1 SGHTA, CDR2 FQGNSA. The CDR3 length is 14 residues.

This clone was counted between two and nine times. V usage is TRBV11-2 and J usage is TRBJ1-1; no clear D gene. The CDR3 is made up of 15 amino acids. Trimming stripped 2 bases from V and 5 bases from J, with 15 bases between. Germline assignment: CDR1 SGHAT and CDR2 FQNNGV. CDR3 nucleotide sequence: TGTGCCAGCAGCTTAATCCCGGGAGAAGGGACTGAAGCTTTCTTT. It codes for CASSLIPGEGTEAFF.

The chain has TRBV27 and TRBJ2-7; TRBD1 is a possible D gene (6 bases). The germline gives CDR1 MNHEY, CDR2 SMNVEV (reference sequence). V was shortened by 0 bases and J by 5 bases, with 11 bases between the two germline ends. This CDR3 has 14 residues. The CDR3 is CASSLSRDTDEQYF. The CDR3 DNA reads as TGTGCCAGCAGTTTATCTCGGGACACGGACGAGCAGTACTTC.

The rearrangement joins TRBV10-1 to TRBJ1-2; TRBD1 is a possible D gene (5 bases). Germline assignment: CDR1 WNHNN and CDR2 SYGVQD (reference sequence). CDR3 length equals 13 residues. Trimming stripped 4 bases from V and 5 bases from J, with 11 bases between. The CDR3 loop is CASSGGQGYGYTF. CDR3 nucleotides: TGCGCCAGCAGTGGGGGCCAGGGATATGGCTACACCTTC.

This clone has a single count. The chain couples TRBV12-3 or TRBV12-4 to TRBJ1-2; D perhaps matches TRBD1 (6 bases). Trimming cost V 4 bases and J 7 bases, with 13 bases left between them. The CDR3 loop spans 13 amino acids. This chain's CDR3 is CASSYQGIGGYTF. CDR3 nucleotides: TGTGCCAGCAGTTATCAGGGGATCGGTGGCTACACCTTC.